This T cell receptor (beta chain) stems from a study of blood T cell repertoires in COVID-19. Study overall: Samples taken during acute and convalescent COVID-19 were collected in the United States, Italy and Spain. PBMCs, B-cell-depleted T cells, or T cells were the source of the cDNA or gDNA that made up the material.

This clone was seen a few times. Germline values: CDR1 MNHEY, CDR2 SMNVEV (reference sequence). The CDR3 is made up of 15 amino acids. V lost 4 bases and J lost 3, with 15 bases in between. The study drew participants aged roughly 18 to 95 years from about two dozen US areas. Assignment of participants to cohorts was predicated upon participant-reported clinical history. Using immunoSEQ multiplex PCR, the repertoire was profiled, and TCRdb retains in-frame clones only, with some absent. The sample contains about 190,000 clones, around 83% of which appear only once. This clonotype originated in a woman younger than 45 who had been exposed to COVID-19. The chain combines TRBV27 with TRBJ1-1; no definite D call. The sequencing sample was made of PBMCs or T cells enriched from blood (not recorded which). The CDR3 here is CASSSPGSGDTEAFF. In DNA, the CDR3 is TGTGCCAGCAGTTCTCCCGGGTCCGGGGACACTGAAGCTTTCTTT.